The 24 T cell receptor beta chains below come from one sample, sequenced in a study of T cells in women clearing cervical HPV infection. Measured with immunoSEQ multiplex PCR; TCRdb has only the in-frame clones, and not every one. Its table lists about 41,000 clones. The sample consisted of blood buffy coat. The receptors stem from a woman aged 18-69 years with a cervical HPV16 infection that either progressed to CIN3+ or cleared (not recorded which).

Concerning this clone: The read ends 3 residues early relative to the CDR3; the germline J gene fills the gap. The chain couples TRBV7-9 to TRBJ2-5; the D gene is possibly TRBD2 (6 bases). CDR3 size: 15 residues. Germline V gives CDR1 SEHNR, CDR2 FQNEAQ (reference sequence). V was clipped by 1 base and J by 5 bases, with 14 bases between them. The CDR3 DNA, read in part, is TGTGCCAGCAGCTTAGATGGAGGTCGGGGGGAGACC. The encoded protein is CASSLDGGRGET. The complete CDR3 reads CASSLDGGRGETQYF.

With regard to this clone: The read finishes 3 residues shy of the CDR3 end, and the germline J gene is used to complete it. The chain recombines TRBV19 with TRBJ1-3, with a possible D match to TRBD1 (6 bases). V was clipped by 7 bases and J by 8 bases, with 21 bases between them. CDR1 is LNHDA, CDR2 SQIVND, per germline (reference sequence). This CDR3 region has 15 residues. CDR3 protein: CASTQEGEGIDTIYF. The DNA read from the CDR3 is TGTGCCAGTACCCAAGAGGGGGAAGGAATTGACACC.

A remark on this clone: The read halts 3 residues ahead of the CDR3 end, with the missing end drawn from the germline J gene. The chain carries TRBV19 and TRBJ1-2; D is undetermined. Germline CDR1 LNHDA, CDR2 SQIVND (reference sequence). With 5 bases removed from V and 0 bases from J, the gap between germline ends came to 7 bases. The CDR3 consists of 13 residues. This CDR3 is CASSLGANYGYTF. The CDR3 bases that were read are TGTGCCAGTAGTTTGGGCGCTAACTATGGC.

To note about this clone: The sequenced fragment ends 3 residues before the CDR3 boundary, so the rest is inferred from the germline J gene. This chain links TRBV19 with TRBJ1-1, with D perhaps matching TRBD1 (5 bases). The CDR3 totals 14 residues. Per the germline V gene, CDR1 is LNHDA and CDR2 is SQIVND (reference sequence). Between the trimmed V and J ends, which lost 3 bases and 4 bases, there was a span of 12 bases. The CDR3 sequence: CASSIRGRGTEAFF. CDR3 DNA, as far as it was read: TGTGCCAGTAGTATTAGAGGGAGGGGCACTGAA.

In regard to this clone: The read falls 3 residues short of the CDR3 end, and the missing part is taken from the germline J gene. The gene calls are TRBV7-3 and TRBJ2-3; the match to TRBD2 covers 8 bases. J was trimmed by 1 base and V by 2 bases; bases with no gene match: 8. Germline V gives CDR1 SGHTA, CDR2 FQGTGA. CDR3 length equals 17 residues. The CDR3 here is CASSLGLGRGGTDTQYF. The covered CDR3 bases are TGTGCCAGCAGCTTAGGGCTTGGGCGGGGGGGCACAGATACG.

To note about this clone: The CDR3 end is not reached by the read, which stops 3 residues before it; the germline J gene fills it in. This sequence joins TRBV20-1 and TRBJ2-1; D not certain. Between the trimmed V and J ends, which lost 3 bases and 0 bases, there was a span of 18 bases. CDR1 DFQATT and CDR2 SNEGSKA come from the germline V gene (reference sequence). The CDR3 loop spans 17 amino acids. The sequenced part of the CDR3 DNA is TGCAGTGCTAGGAAGACTGGGTTGGAAAGCTCCTACAATGAG. As protein: CSARKTGLESSYNE. The whole CDR3 is CSARKTGLESSYNEQFF.

Regarding this clone: The read terminates 3 residues ahead of where the CDR3 ends, so the germline J gene completes it. The chain combines TRBV5-5 with TRBJ1-5, with D hard to call. Germline-derived CDR1 and CDR2 are SGHKS and YYEKEE (reference sequence). This CDR3 comprises 15 residues. With 0 bases removed from V and 0 bases from J, the gap between germline ends came to 7 bases. The CDR3 protein is CASSLEGSSNQPQHF. The CDR3 DNA, read in part, is TGTGCCAGCAGCTTGGAAGGGTCTAGCAATCAGCCC. The whole variable domain, remainder taken from reference TRBV5-5 and TRBJ1-5, is DAGVTQSPTHLIKTRGQQVTLRCSPISGHKSVSWYQQVLGQGPQFIFQYYEKEERGRGNFPDRFSARQFPNYSSELNVNALLLGDSALYLCASSLEGSSNQPQHFGDGTRLSIL.

A word on this clone: The read gets to within 3 residues of the CDR3 end, and the germline J gene fills in the rest. The chain recombines TRBV2 with TRBJ2-2; D is perhaps TRBD2 (5 bases). V lost 5 bases and J 5 bases, leaving 12 bases between the germline ends. Germline V gene lookup returns CDR1 SNHLY and CDR2 FYNNEI. The CDR3 has 14 amino acids. CDR3 in amino acids: CASSRGPSTGELFF. The sequenced part of the CDR3 DNA is TGTGCCAGCAGTCGGGGTCCATCGACCGGGGAG.

As concerns this clone: The read terminates 3 residues ahead of where the CDR3 ends, so the germline J gene completes it. The chain has TRBV20-1 and TRBJ1-1, with 10 bases aligning to TRBD1. The germline gives CDR1 DFQATT, CDR2 SNEGSKA (reference sequence). The J segment lost 2 bases and the V segment lost 3 bases, leaving 6 bases of the junction unmatched. The CDR3 has 15 residues. Partial CDR3 DNA: TGCAGTGCTAGGGAAATGACAGGGGGCAACACTGAA. Amino acids: CSAREMTGGNTE. The entire CDR3 protein is CSAREMTGGNTEAFF.

With respect to this clone: The read ends 3 residues early relative to the CDR3; the germline J gene fills the gap. The V and J genes are TRBV19 and TRBJ1-6, with TRBD1 matching over 9 bases. CDR3 length: 15 amino acids. The V gene's germline CDR1 is LNHDA and CDR2 SQIVND (reference sequence). V lost 3 bases to trimming and J lost 9 bases; unmatched junction nucleotides: 6. CDR3 DNA (partial): TGTGCCAGTAGTATTACGACAGGGGGAGCTTCACCC. It specifies CASSITTGGASP. The entire CDR3 protein reads CASSITTGGASPLHF.

On this clone itself: With the read ending 3 residues before the CDR3 end, the germline J gene is used to fill in that end. The J gene is TRBJ2-3, the V gene TRBV7-8; 11 nucleotides line up with TRBD2. CDR1 and CDR2 (germline): SGHVS, FQNEAQ. This CDR3 contains 15 residues. The junction had 3 bases not matched to a gene; V was cut back by 5 bases and J by 2 bases. The part of the CDR3 DNA that was read is TGTGCCAGCAGCCCGACTAGCGGGATCACAGATACG. It is translated as CASSPTSGITDT. The entire CDR3 reads CASSPTSGITDTQYF.

With respect to this clone: Read data end 3 residues before the CDR3 end; the end is taken from the germline J gene. The genes are TRBV7-6 and TRBJ2-2; tentatively, D is TRBD1 (5 bases). Trimming left V 1 base short and J 4 bases short, with 10 bases between. This CDR3 is built from 15 residues. The germline V gene encodes CDR1 SGHVS and CDR2 FNYEAQ. The chain's CDR3 is CASSLETVSTGELFF. The CDR3 DNA, read in part, is TGTGCCAGCAGCTTAGAGACAGTGAGCACCGGGGAG.

Notes on this clone: The read comes to an end 3 residues before the CDR3 does, leaving the germline J gene to fill in the end. The J gene is TRBJ1-4, the V gene TRBV7-8; D is undetermined. Germline CDR1 reads SGHVS; CDR2 reads FQNEAQ. The ends were cut back, 1 base at V and 3 bases at J, with 15 bases in the middle. This CDR3 comprises 17 residues. CDR3 loop: CASSLGRPPRSNEKLFF. Incomplete CDR3 DNA: TGTGCCAGCAGCTTAGGTCGCCCGCCTAGGTCTAATGAAAAA.

For this clone: The CDR3 end lies 3 residues beyond the end of the read and is filled in from the germline J gene. Different DNA sequences within this sample yield the same CDR3. The chain combines TRBV28 with TRBJ1-2, with D perhaps TRBD1 (6 bases). There are 14 residues in the CDR3. Per germline, CDR1 MDHEN and CDR2 SYDVKM. V was pared by 5 bases and J by 2 bases, with 12 bases between. The covered CDR3 bases are TGTGCCAGCAGTGCAGATCAGGGGAACTATGGC. This sequence encodes CASSADQGNYG. The whole CDR3 protein is CASSADQGNYGYTF.

On this clone itself: Sequencing ends 3 residues short of the CDR3 end; the germline J gene provides the rest. Other DNA sequences from this sample encode an identical CDR3 as well. The chain employs TRBV5-4 and TRBJ2-5; unclear D gene. With 4 bases removed from V and 1 base from J, the gap between germline ends came to 11 bases. This CDR3 contains 14 residues. CDR1 and CDR2 (germline): SGHNT, YYREEE (reference sequence). CDR3 DNA (partial): TGTGCCAGCAGCCCTGGTCAGATCCAAGAGACC. It specifies CASSPGQIQET. The entire CDR3 reads CASSPGQIQETQYF. The full variable domain, completed using reference TRBV5-4 and TRBJ2-5, is ETGVTQSPTHLIKTRGQQVTLRCSSQSGHNTVSWYQQALGQGPQFIFQYYREEENGRGNFPPRFSGLQFPNYSSELNVNALELDDSALYLCASSPGQIQETQYFGPGTRLLVL.

Partial CDR3 DNA: TGTGCCAGCAGTGAAGCTCGTCAGCCC. Translation: CASSEARQP. The whole CDR3 protein is CASSEARQPQHF. The rearrangement links TRBV6-1 to TRBJ1-5; D uncertain. The read terminates 3 residues before the CDR3 end, so the remaining end is supplied by the germline J gene. There are 12 residues in the CDR3. Trimming stripped 0 bases from V and 6 bases from J, with 3 bases between. The germline CDR1 and CDR2 sequences are MNHNS and SASEGT.

As regards this clone: Sequencing ends 3 residues short of the CDR3 end; the germline J gene provides the rest. The rearrangement joins TRBV28 to TRBJ2-2; 9 bases align to TRBD1. The CDR3 runs 16 residues. The trim removed 6 bases at V and 6 bases at J, leaving 11 bases unmatched. The germline V gene encodes CDR1 MDHEN and CDR2 SYDVKM. CDR3 loop: CASSSRQGGRSGELFF. The CDR3 DNA, read in part, is TGTGCCAGCAGCTCCAGACAGGGGGGAAGGTCCGGGGAG.

In regard to this clone: The CDR3 extends 3 residues past the end of the read, so its final part is completed from the germline J gene. The chain uses TRBV4-2 and TRBJ2-7, with D possibly matching TRBD2 (6 bases). CDR1 and CDR2 from the germline V gene are LGHNA and YNFKEQ. CDR3 length: 17 residues. The V and J ends lost 4 bases and 6 bases respectively, with 25 bases between them. Partial CDR3 DNA: TGTGCCAGCAGCCCGACGGTAAGGGTGGAGGGGAAAGGCGAG. Residues: CASSPTVRVEGKGE. The CDR3 as a whole reads CASSPTVRVEGKGEQYF.

About this clone: The read comes to an end 3 residues before the CDR3 does, leaving the germline J gene to fill in the end. The chain employs TRBV10-3 and TRBJ1-2; D is perhaps TRBD1 (6 bases). This CDR3 region has 16 residues. Germline lookup yields CDR1 ENHRY and CDR2 SYGVKD. Trimming shortened V by 3 bases and J by 0 bases, and 14 bases separated the two germline ends. The CDR3 bases that were read are TGTGCCATCAGTGATCTACAGGGTGCCCCTAACTATGGC. Protein sequence: CAISDLQGAPNYG. The entire CDR3 is CAISDLQGAPNYGYTF.

With regard to this clone: Sequencing ends 3 residues short of the CDR3 end; the germline J gene provides the rest. J is TRBJ2-5 and V is TRBV5-1; the match to TRBD1 covers 8 bases. CDR1 is SGHRS and CDR2 is YFSETQ in the germline V gene. J gave up 4 bases and V 0 bases, and 8 bases lay outside the gene matches. CDR3 size: 16 residues. The CDR3 DNA, read in part, is TGCGCCAGCAGCTTGGGTGGGACAGGAGGGGGAGAGACC. It codes for CASSLGGTGGGET. The entire CDR3 sequence reads CASSLGGTGGGETQYF. Using reference TRBV5-1 and TRBJ2-5 for the parts outside the CDR3, the full variable domain is KAGVTQTPRYLIKTRGQQVTLSCSPISGHRSVSWYQQTPGQGLQFLFEYFSETQRNKGNFPGRFSGRQFSNSRSEMNVSTLELGDSALYLCASSLGGTGGGETQYFGPGTRLLVL.

With regard to this clone: The read stops 3 residues short of the end of the CDR3; the missing end is completed from the germline J gene. The chain uses TRBV20-1 and TRBJ2-3; TRBD2 matches at 11 bases. The germline gives CDR1 DFQATT, CDR2 SNEGSKA (reference sequence). J was trimmed by 5 bases and V by 2 bases; bases with no gene match: 12. The CDR3 sequence is 17 residues long. The part of the CDR3 DNA that was read is TGCAGTGCTAGAAGGTCTAGCGGGGGGAGGAATCGAGATACG. Translated, it gives CSARRSSGGRNRDT. The complete CDR3 protein is CSARRSSGGRNRDTQYF.

The part of the CDR3 DNA that was read is TGTGCCAGCAGTTTGGTCGGGTGGGACAGGGGGCAAGATACG. Translating it yields CASSLVGWDRGQDT. The whole CDR3 region reads CASSLVGWDRGQDTQYF. The rearrangement links TRBV12-3 or TRBV12-4 to TRBJ2-3; 12 bases map to TRBD1. With the read ending 3 residues before the CDR3 end, the germline J gene is used to fill in that end. The CDR3 runs 17 residues. J gave up 5 bases and V 3 bases, and 9 bases lay outside the gene matches.

Turning to this clone: The sequenced fragment ends 3 residues before the CDR3 boundary, so the rest is inferred from the germline J gene. The J gene is TRBJ1-4, the V gene TRBV28; no clear D. V was cut by 6 bases and J by 0 bases, with 8 bases left in between. Germline loops: CDR1 MDHEN, CDR2 SYDVKM. CDR3 size: 14 residues. CDR3 sequence reads: CASSIDTTNEKLFF. The part of the CDR3 DNA that was read is TGTGCCAGCAGCATCGACACAACTAATGAAAAA. Together with reference TRBV28 and TRBJ1-4, the CDR3 gives the full variable domain: DVKVTQSSRYLVKRTGEKVFLECVQDMDHENMFWYRQDPGLGLRLIYFSYDVKMKEKGDIPEGYSVSREKKERFSLILESASTNQTSMYLCASSIDTTNEKLFFGSGTQLSVL.

As concerns this clone: The read comes to an end 3 residues before the CDR3 does, leaving the germline J gene to fill in the end. V usage is TRBV11-2 and J usage is TRBJ2-5; the D gene is possibly TRBD1 (5 bases). Per germline, CDR1 SGHAT and CDR2 FQNNGV. The V end was cut by 5 bases, the J end by 7 bases, with 14 bases between. The CDR3 runs 13 residues. CDR3 bases read: TGTGCCAGCAGCCTCAGGGATAGGGGGACC. Translation gives CASSLRDRGT. The full CDR3 is CASSLRDRGTQYF.